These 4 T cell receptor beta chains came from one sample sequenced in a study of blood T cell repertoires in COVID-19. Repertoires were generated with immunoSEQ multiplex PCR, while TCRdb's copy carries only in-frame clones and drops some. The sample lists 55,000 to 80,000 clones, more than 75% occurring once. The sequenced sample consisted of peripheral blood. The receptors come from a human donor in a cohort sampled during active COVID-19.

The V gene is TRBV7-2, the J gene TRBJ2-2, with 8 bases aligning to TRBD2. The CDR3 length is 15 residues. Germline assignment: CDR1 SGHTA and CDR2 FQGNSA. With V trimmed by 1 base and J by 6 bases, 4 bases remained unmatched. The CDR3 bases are TGTGCCAGCAGCTTAGGGCGGGGGGCCTCCGGGGAGCTGTTTTTT. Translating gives CASSLGRGASGELFF. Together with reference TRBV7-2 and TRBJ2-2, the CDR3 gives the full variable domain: GAGVSQSPSNKVTEKGKDVELRCDPISGHTALYWYRQSLGQGLEFLIYFQGNSAPDKSGLPSDRFSAERTGGSVSTLTIQRTQQEDSAVYLCASSLGRGASGELFFGEGSRLTVL.

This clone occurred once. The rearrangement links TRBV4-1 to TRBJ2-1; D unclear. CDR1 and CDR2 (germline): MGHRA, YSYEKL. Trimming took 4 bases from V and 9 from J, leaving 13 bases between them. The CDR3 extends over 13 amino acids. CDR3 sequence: CASSLYRTGEQFF. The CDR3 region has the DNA TGCGCCAGCAGCCTGTACCGCACGGGTGAGCAGTTCTTC.

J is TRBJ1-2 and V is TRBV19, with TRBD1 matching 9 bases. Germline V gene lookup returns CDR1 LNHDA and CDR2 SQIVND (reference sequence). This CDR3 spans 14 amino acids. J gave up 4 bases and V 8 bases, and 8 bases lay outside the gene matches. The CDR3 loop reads CASRRTGATYGYTF. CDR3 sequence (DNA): TGTGCCAGTCGGAGGACAGGGGCGACCTATGGCTACACCTTC.

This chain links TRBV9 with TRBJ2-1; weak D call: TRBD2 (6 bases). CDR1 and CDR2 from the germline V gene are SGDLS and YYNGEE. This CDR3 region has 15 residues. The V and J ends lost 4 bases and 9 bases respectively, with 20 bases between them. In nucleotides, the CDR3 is TGTGCCAGCAGCCCGCATGACCTAGCGAGGAGTGAGCAGTTCTTC. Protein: CASSPHDLARSEQFF. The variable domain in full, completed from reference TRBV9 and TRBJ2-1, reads DSGVTQTPKHLITATGQRVTLRCSPRSGDLSVYWYQQSLDQGLQFLIQYYNGEERAKGNILERFSAQQFPDLHSELNLSSLELGDSALYFCASSPHDLARSEQFFGPGTRLTVL.